This entry lists 29 T cell receptor beta chains sequenced from one sample in a study of circulating and synovial CD4+ cells in juvenile arthritis. Data came from immunoSEQ multiplex PCR; TCRdb stores just in-frame clones and leaves some out. The sample records about 16,000 clones, around nine tenths being singletons. Sequencing was carried out using CD4+ T cells from blood. These receptors all stem from a human donor with juvenile idiopathic arthritis.

This chain uses TRBV11-2 with TRBJ1-1; D uncertain. Germline V lookup: CDR1 SGHAT, CDR2 FQNNGV. The CDR3 contains 15 residues. Between the trimmed V and J ends, which lost 3 bases and 5 bases, there was a span of 16 bases. The CDR3 spells CASSFRLTGTTEAFF. The CDR3 DNA follows: TGTGCCAGCAGCTTCAGACTGACGGGTACGACTGAAGCTTTCTTT. Looking up the rest from reference TRBV11-2 and TRBJ1-1 gives the full variable domain: EAGVAQSPRYKIIEKRQSVAFWCNPISGHATLYWYQQILGQGPKLLIQFQNNGVVDDSQLPKDRFSAERLKGVDSTLKIQPAKLEDSAVYLCASSFRLTGTTEAFFGQGTRLTVV.

V and J are TRBV2 and TRBJ1-1; 9 nucleotides line up with TRBD1. Trimming removed 4 bases from V and 1 base from J; junction bases left unmatched: 13. The CDR3 consists of 18 residues. Germline CDR1 SNHLY, CDR2 FYNNEI. CDR3 loop: CASSVRRQGGIGNTEAFF. CDR3 DNA: TGTGCCAGCAGTGTCAGGAGACAGGGGGGAATTGGGAACACTGAAGCTTTCTTT. Full variable domain (missing parts from reference TRBV2 and TRBJ1-1): EPEVTQTPSHQVTQMGQEVILRCVPISNHLYFYWYRQILGQKVEFLVSFYNNEISEKSEIFDDQFSVERPDGSNFTLKIRSTKLEDSAMYFCASSVRRQGGIGNTEAFFGQGTRLTVV.

V and J are TRBV9 and TRBJ2-5; no reliable D call. Germline values: CDR1 SGDLS, CDR2 YYNGEE. V dropped 4 bases and J dropped 1 base, with 14 bases sitting between them. The CDR3 runs 15 residues. The CDR3 sequence: CASSPSGARQETQYF. The CDR3 nucleotides read TGTGCCAGCAGCCCCTCAGGCGCCCGCCAAGAGACCCAGTACTTC.

The gene calls are TRBV7-6 and TRBJ2-1; TRBD1 might be the D (5 bases). CDR1 SGHVS and CDR2 FNYEAQ come from the germline V gene. Trimming cost V 4 bases and J 6 bases, with 16 bases left between them. The CDR3 covers 15 residues. The CDR3 bases are TGTGCCAGCAGCTCTCGCCTTCAGGGAAGCAATGAGCAGTTCTTC. Its protein product is CASSSRLQGSNEQFF.

The chain links TRBV27 to TRBJ2-7, with TRBD1 as a possible D gene (5 bases). Trimming stripped 3 bases from V and 1 base from J, with 13 bases between. In germline, CDR1 is MNHEY, CDR2 SMNVEV (reference sequence). This CDR3 is 15 amino acids long. In DNA form, the CDR3 reads TGTGCCAGCAGTTTCCGGCAGGGTATATCCTACGAGCAGTACTTC. Its translation is CASSFRQGISYEQYF.

Concerning this clone itself: Other DNA sequences in this specimen translate into the identical CDR3. The V and J genes are TRBV5-1 and TRBJ1-2, with D possibly matching TRBD1 (6 bases). V gave up 8 bases and J gave up 4 bases, with 27 bases separating them. From germline, CDR1 is SGHRS and CDR2 YFSETQ. The length of the CDR3 is 17 residues. DNA of the CDR3: TGCGCCAGTAGCCCGGAAGGGGGGGCCATTATGGTCTATGGCTACACCTTC. It translates to CASSPEGGAIMVYGYTF.

The J gene is TRBJ2-1, the V gene TRBV4-3, with 7 bases fitting TRBD1. The CDR3 runs 14 residues. J was trimmed by 9 bases and V by 0 bases; bases with no gene match: 5. CDR1 and CDR2 (germline): LGHNA, YSLEER. The chain's CDR3 is CASSQDVRDSEQFF. The CDR3 DNA follows: TGCGCCAGCAGCCAAGATGTCAGGGACAGTGAGCAGTTCTTC.

The rearrangement joins TRBV4-3 to TRBJ1-2, with D unresolved. The germline V and J ends were trimmed by 1 base and 4 bases, with 10 bases remaining between them. The CDR3 spans 14 residues. The germline CDR1 and CDR2 sequences are LGHNA and YSLEER. CDR3: CASSQVGVFYGYTF. In DNA, the CDR3 is TGCGCCAGCAGCCAAGTCGGAGTTTTCTATGGCTACACCTTC.

The chain uses TRBV4-3 and TRBJ1-2, with TRBD1 matching over 9 bases. V gave up 0 bases and J gave up 4 bases; unmatched junction bases: 9. The CDR3 totals 17 residues. Germline-derived CDR1 and CDR2 are LGHNA and YSLEER. CDR3 amino acids: CASSQEPKQGAIYGYTF. The DNA for the CDR3 is TGCGCCAGCAGCCAAGAACCCAAACAGGGGGCTATCTATGGCTACACCTTC.

V is TRBV6-5 and J is TRBJ2-1; TRBD2 agrees at 9 bases. V was pared by 2 bases and J by 6 bases, with 8 bases of the junction left unmatched. The CDR3 covers 16 residues. Germline V CDR1 and CDR2: MNHEY, SVGAGI. CDR3 protein: CASSYALAGGVNEQFF. The CDR3 DNA sequence: TGTGCCAGCAGTTACGCACTAGCGGGCGGGGTCAATGAGCAGTTCTTC.

The chain is built from TRBV6-4 and TRBJ2-1; TRBD2 matches at 8 bases. Losses at the gene ends were 7 bases for V and 5 bases for J; bases not matched to a gene: 7. The CDR3 totals 14 residues. Germline CDR1 reads MRHNA; CDR2 reads SNTAGT. CDR3 sequence: CASNPGGVHNEQFF. The CDR3 DNA is TGTGCCAGCAACCCGGGAGGGGTCCACAATGAGCAGTTCTTC.

To note about this clone: The same CDR3 also results from other DNA sequences found in this sample. This chain uses TRBV6-5 with TRBJ2-7; 8 bases line up with TRBD2. The J segment lost 7 bases and the V segment lost 2 bases, leaving 7 bases of the junction unmatched. This CDR3 is built from 14 residues. CDR1 and CDR2 (germline): MNHEY, SVGAGI. The CDR3 loop reads CASSYPGLEGEQYF. CDR3 in DNA: TGTGCCAGCAGTTACCCGGGACTAGAAGGGGAGCAGTACTTC.

This rearrangement joins TRBV10-1 to TRBJ2-7; D remains ambiguous. This CDR3 has 15 amino acids. CDR1 and CDR2 from the germline V gene are WNHNN and SYGVQD (reference sequence). The ends were cut back, 3 bases at V and 4 bases at J, with 16 bases in the middle. The DNA for the CDR3 is TGCGCCAGCAGTGAAATCCGTGTGTCAGGATACGAGCAGTACTTC. Translated, it gives CASSEIRVSGYEQYF.

The chain links TRBV25-1 to TRBJ2-5; TRBD2 matches 8 bases. The CDR3 totals 15 residues. The ends lost 1 base at V and 3 bases at J; junction bases unmatched: 4. Germline V gene lookup returns CDR1 MGHDK and CDR2 SYGVNS. CDR3 protein: CASSEFGGAKETQYF. For the CDR3, the DNA is TGTGCCAGCAGTGAATTCGGGGGGGCCAAAGAGACCCAGTACTTC. Based on the CDR3 plus reference TRBV25-1 and TRBJ2-5, the full variable domain is EADIYQTPRYLVIGTGKKITLECSQTMGHDKMYWYQQDPGMELHLIHYSYGVNSTEKGDLSSESTVSRIRTEHFPLTLESARPSHTSQYLCASSEFGGAKETQYFGPGTRLLVL.

J is TRBJ1-3 and V is TRBV30; unclear D gene. This CDR3 is 17 amino acids long. The germline V gene has CDR1 GTSNPN and CDR2 SVGIG (reference sequence). The V end was cut by 2 bases, the J end by 0 bases, with 17 bases between. The CDR3 DNA follows: TGTGCCTGGAGTAACGTCCGCGTTTCGAACTCTGGAAACACCATATATTTT. Amino acid sequence: CAWSNVRVSNSGNTIYF.

The chain combines TRBV27 with TRBJ1-2; TRBD1 aligns across 9 bases. J lost 4 bases, V lost 6 bases, and 15 bases had no gene match. The CDR3 is 17 residues long. Germline V gene sequence: CDR1 MNHEY, CDR2 SMNVEV (reference sequence). The CDR3 region is CASREGTGRGGAYGYTF. Written as DNA, the CDR3 is TGTGCCAGCAGAGAAGGGACAGGGCGTGGCGGGGCCTATGGCTACACCTTC.

The V and J genes are TRBV19 and TRBJ1-2; TRBD1 matches 7 bases. Germline-derived CDR1 and CDR2 are LNHDA and SQIVND (reference sequence). The V gene end was trimmed by 4 bases and the J gene end by 5 bases; junction bases not matched to a gene: 1. CDR3 size: 12 residues. The CDR3 sequence: CASSTGGYGYTF. The DNA of the CDR3 is TGTGCCAGTAGTACAGGGGGTTATGGCTACACCTTC.

This clone was recorded once. The chain is built from TRBV7-9 and TRBJ2-7; D uncertain. Germline CDR1 SEHNR, CDR2 FQNEAQ (reference sequence). This CDR3 region has 13 residues. V gave up 5 bases and J gave up 3 bases, with 11 bases separating them. The CDR3 DNA reads TGTGCCAGCAGCCTCTCCCTAGGCTACGAGCAGTACTTC. It specifies CASSLSLGYEQYF.

This chain connects TRBV18 to TRBJ2-7, with D possibly matching TRBD2 (6 bases). V was trimmed by 0 bases and J by 2 bases, leaving 8 bases between them. The CDR3 runs to 14 residues. Germline V gene sequence: CDR1 KGHSH, CDR2 LQKENI. The CDR3: CASSPPGLTYEQYF. DNA of the CDR3: TGTGCCAGCTCACCACCGGGACTGACCTACGAGCAGTACTTC.

To note about this clone: This sample includes further DNA sequences coding for the same CDR3. The genes are TRBV19 and TRBJ1-6; unclear D gene. Germline CDR1 is LNHDA and CDR2 is SQIVND (reference sequence). The CDR3 totals 15 residues. Trimming pared 6 bases from V and 5 bases from J, leaving 14 bases between. CDR3 protein: CASRALTRDNSPLHF. CDR3 nucleotides: TGTGCCAGTAGAGCCCTAACCCGGGATAATTCACCCCTCCACTTT.

J is TRBJ1-1 and V is TRBV2; 9 nucleotides line up with TRBD1. Germline V gene data show CDR1 as SNHLY and CDR2 as FYNNEI. J was trimmed by 7 bases and V by 10 bases; bases with no gene match: 16. The CDR3 contains 15 residues. This CDR3 reads CATKLIQGAGDEAFF. The CDR3 region has the DNA TGTGCCACCAAGCTGATACAGGGGGCGGGGGATGAAGCTTTCTTT.

The rearrangement links TRBV5-1 to TRBJ2-5; 8 bases agree with TRBD2. The CDR3 loop spans 16 amino acids. The germline V gene encodes CDR1 SGHRS and CDR2 YFSETQ. J gave up 0 bases and V 2 bases, and 6 bases lay outside the gene matches. CDR3 sequence: CASSLMTGGNQETQYF. CDR3 bases: TGCGCCAGCAGCTTAATGACGGGAGGGAACCAAGAGACCCAGTACTTC.

V gene TRBV19 combines with J gene TRBJ2-1; possibly TRBD1 for D (6 bases). The CDR3 sequence is 14 residues long. Trimming removed 6 bases at V and 7 bases at J, with 16 bases between. Germline V CDR1 and CDR2: LNHDA, SQIVND (reference sequence). The CDR3 DNA follows: TGTGCCAGTAGACCATACAGGGATGGAAATGAGCAGTTCTTC. Its protein is CASRPYRDGNEQFF.

A single count supports this clone. At one of its ends the junction is not consistent with the germline gene, which may arise from a read error. The V call is TRBV13, the J call TRBJ2-3, with D unclear. Germline CDR1 is PRHDT and CDR2 is FYEKMQ (reference sequence). The CDR3 is 12 residues long. The CDR3 loop is CASSLGRDTQYF. CDR3 in DNA: TGTGCCAGCAGCCTAGGTCGTGATACGCAGTATTTT.

The chain uses TRBV5-1 and TRBJ2-5; a weak D match, TRBD2 (5 bases). The CDR3 covers 11 residues. Per the germline V gene, CDR1 is SGHRS and CDR2 is YFSETQ. Trimming shortened V by 5 bases and J by 5 bases, and 7 bases separated the two germline ends. DNA for the CDR3: TGCGCCAGCAGATTAGCGGAGACCCAGTACTTC. Amino acid sequence: CASRLAETQYF.

The gene calls are TRBV6-1 and TRBJ1-1; D call uncertain. Germline-derived CDR1 and CDR2 are MNHNS and SASEGT. Trimming shortened V by 2 bases and J by 5 bases, and 9 bases separated the two germline ends. The CDR3 extends over 13 amino acids. CDR3 in DNA: TGTGCCAGCAGTGAATTCTCAGGAACTGAAGCTTTCTTT. Encoded protein: CASSEFSGTEAFF.

The chain carries TRBV10-3 and TRBJ2-1; the D gene is possibly TRBD1 (6 bases). V lost 10 bases and J lost 4, with 11 bases in between. CDR1 ENHRY and CDR2 SYGVKD come from the germline V gene. The CDR3 is 12 residues long. The CDR3 DNA sequence: TGTGCCAGCGGACAGACATACAATGAGCAGTTCTTC. It is translated as CASGQTYNEQFF.

The chain recombines TRBV19 with TRBJ1-1; D is perhaps TRBD1 (6 bases). CDR1 is LNHDA, CDR2 SQIVND, per germline (reference sequence). The CDR3 contains 14 residues. V dropped 6 bases and J dropped 0 bases, with 11 bases sitting between them. The CDR3 nucleotides are TGTGCCAGTAGGGACAGTTTTGTGAACACTGAAGCTTTCTTT. This codes for CASRDSFVNTEAFF. Drawing the rest from reference TRBV19 and TRBJ1-1, the complete variable domain is DGGITQSPKYLFRKEGQNVTLSCEQNLNHDAMYWYRQDPGQGLRLIYYSQIVNDFQKGDIAEGYSVSREKKESFPLTVTSAQKNPTAFYLCASRDSFVNTEAFFGQGTRLTVV.

The DNA of the CDR3 is TGTGCCAGCAGAGGACAAACCCTGAACACTGAAGCTTTCTTT. It yields the protein CASRGQTLNTEAFF. The J gene is TRBJ1-1, the V gene TRBV27; D might be TRBD1 (5 bases). This CDR3 comprises 14 residues. The germline V gene has CDR1 MNHEY and CDR2 SMNVEV (reference sequence). V was trimmed by 6 bases and J by 0 bases, leaving 11 bases between them.